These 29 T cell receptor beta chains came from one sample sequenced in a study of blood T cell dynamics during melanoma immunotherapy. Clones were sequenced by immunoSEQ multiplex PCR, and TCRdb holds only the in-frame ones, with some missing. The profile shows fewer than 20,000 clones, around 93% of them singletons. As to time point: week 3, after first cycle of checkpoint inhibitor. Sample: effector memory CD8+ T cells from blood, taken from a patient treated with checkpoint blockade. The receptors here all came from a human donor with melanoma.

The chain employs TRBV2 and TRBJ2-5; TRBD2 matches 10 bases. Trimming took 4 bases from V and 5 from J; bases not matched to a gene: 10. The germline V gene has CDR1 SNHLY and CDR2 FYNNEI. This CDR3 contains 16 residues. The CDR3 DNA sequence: TGTGCCAGCAGTGGGCGGCTAGCGGGAGTTGTGGAGACCCAGTACTTC. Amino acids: CASSGRLAGVVETQYF.

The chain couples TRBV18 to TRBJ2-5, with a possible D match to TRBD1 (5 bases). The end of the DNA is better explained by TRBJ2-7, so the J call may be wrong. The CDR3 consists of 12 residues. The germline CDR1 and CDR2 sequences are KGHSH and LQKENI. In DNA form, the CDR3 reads TGTGCCAGCTCAAGGGGTTACTACGAGCAGTACTTC. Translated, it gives CASSRGYYEQYF.

The CDR3 is CSVEANRQARNTEAFF. DNA for the CDR3: TGCAGCGTTGAAGCCAACCGACAGGCGAGGAACACTGAAGCTTTCTTT. The rearrangement joins TRBV29-1 to TRBJ1-1, with D possibly TRBD1 on 6 matching bases. The CDR3 has 16 amino acids. V lost 1 base and J 1 base, leaving 16 bases between the germline ends. Per the germline V gene, CDR1 is SQVTM and CDR2 is ANQGSEA.

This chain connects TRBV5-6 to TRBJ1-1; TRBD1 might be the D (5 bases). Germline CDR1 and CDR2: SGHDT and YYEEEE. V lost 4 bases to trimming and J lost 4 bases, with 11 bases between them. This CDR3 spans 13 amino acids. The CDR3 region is CASSRDLLTEAFF. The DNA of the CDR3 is TGTGCCAGCAGCCGGGACCTTCTCACTGAAGCTTTCTTT.

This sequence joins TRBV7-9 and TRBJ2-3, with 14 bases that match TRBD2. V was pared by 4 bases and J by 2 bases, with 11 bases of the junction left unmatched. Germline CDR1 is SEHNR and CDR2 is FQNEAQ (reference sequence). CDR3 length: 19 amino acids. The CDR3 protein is CASSSRGLAGGYITDTQYF. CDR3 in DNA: TGTGCCAGCAGCTCCCGTGGACTAGCGGGAGGATACATCACAGATACGCAGTATTTT.

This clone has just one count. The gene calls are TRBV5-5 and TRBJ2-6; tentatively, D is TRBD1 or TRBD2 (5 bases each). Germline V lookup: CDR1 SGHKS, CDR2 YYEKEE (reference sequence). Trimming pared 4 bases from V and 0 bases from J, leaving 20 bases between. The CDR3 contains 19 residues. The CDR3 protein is CASSPVRDGDTSGANVLTF. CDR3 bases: TGTGCCAGCAGCCCAGTCCGGGACGGAGACACCTCTGGGGCCAACGTCCTGACTTTC. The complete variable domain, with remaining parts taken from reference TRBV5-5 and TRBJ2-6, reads DAGVTQSPTHLIKTRGQQVTLRCSPISGHKSVSWYQQVLGQGPQFIFQYYEKEERGRGNFPDRFSARQFPNYSSELNVNALLLGDSALYLCASSPVRDGDTSGANVLTFGAGSRLTVL.

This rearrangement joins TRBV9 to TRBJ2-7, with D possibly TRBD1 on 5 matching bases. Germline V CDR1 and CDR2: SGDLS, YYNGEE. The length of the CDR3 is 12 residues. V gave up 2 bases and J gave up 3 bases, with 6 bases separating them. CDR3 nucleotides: TGTGCCAGCAGCGTTGACAGCTACGAGCAGTACTTC. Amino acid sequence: CASSVDSYEQYF.

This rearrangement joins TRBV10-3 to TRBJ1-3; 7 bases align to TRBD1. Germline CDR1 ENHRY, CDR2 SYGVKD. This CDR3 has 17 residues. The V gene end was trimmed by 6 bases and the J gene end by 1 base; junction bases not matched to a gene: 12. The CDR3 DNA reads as TGTGCCATCAGAGCTTACAGGGGAAAAGAATCTGGAAACACCATATATTTT. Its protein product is CAIRAYRGKESGNTIYF.

CDR3 sequence (DNA): TGCAGTGCTAGGGACAGGGGGTTGTTCTTC. Translated: CSARDRGLFF. This chain joins TRBV20-1 and TRBJ2-1, with 10 bases lining up with TRBD1. The germline V gene has CDR1 DFQATT and CDR2 SNEGSKA (reference sequence). The V segment lost 3 bases and the J segment 15 bases; nucleotides outside the gene matches: 2. The length of the CDR3 is 10 residues.

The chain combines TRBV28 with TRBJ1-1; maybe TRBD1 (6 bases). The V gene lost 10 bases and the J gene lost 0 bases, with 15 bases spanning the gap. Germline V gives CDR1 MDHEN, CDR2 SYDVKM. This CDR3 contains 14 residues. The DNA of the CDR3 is TGTGCCACCAGGTGGGGGGGCATGAACACTGAAGCTTTCTTT. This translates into CATRWGGMNTEAFF.

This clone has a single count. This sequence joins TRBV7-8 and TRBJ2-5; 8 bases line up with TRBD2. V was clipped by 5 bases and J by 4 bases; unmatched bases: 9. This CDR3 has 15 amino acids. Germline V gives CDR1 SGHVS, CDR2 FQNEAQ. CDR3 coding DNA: TGTGCCAGCAGCCCACGGACTAGCCTCCCAGAGACCCAGTACTTC. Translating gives CASSPRTSLPETQYF.

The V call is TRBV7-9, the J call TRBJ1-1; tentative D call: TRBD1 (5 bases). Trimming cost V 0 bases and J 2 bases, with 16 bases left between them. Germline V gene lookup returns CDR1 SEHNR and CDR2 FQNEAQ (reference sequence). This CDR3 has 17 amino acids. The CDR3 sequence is CASSLADPGVINTEAFF. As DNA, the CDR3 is TGTGCCAGCAGCTTAGCAGATCCGGGGGTGATAAACACTGAAGCTTTCTTT.

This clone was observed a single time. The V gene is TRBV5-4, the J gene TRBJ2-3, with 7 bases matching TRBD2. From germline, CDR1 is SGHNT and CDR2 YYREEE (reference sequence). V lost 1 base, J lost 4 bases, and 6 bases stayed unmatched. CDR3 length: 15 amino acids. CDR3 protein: CASSLLAGVPDTQYF. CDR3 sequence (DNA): TGTGCCAGCAGCTTGTTGGCGGGAGTCCCAGATACGCAGTATTTT.

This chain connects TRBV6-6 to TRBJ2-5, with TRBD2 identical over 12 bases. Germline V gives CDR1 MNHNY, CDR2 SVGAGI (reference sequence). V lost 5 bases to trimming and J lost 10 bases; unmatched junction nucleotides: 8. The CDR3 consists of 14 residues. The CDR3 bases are TGTGCCAGCAGTCCCGGACTAGCGGGAAGGGACCAGTACTTC. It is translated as CASSPGLAGRDQYF.

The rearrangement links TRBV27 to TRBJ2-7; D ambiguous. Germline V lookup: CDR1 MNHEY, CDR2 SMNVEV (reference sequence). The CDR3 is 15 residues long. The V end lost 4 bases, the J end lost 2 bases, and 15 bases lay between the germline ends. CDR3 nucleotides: TGTGCCAGCAGTTATTCCCGCATGGCCACCTACGAGCAGTACTTC. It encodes CASSYSRMATYEQYF.

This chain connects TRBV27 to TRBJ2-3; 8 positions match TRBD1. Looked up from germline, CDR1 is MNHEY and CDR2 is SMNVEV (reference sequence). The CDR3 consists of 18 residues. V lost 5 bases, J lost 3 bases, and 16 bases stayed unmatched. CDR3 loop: CASSTIPGGESGTDTQYF. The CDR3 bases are TGTGCCAGCAGTACCATACCAGGGGGCGAGAGTGGGACAGATACGCAGTATTTT.

The CDR3 bases are TGCGCCAGCAGTGAGGGGCGGTACTACAATGAGCAGTTCTTC. It specifies CASSEGRYYNEQFF. The chain uses TRBV10-2 and TRBJ2-1; D call uncertain. Germline assignment: CDR1 WSHSY and CDR2 SAAADI. Trimming removed 2 bases at V and 3 bases at J, with 8 bases between. The CDR3 is 14 residues long.

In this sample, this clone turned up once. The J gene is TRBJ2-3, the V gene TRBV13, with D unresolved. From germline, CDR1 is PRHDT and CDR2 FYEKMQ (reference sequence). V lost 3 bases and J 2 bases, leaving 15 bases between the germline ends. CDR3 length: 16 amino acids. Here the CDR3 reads CASSFYSPQYTDTQYF. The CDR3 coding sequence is TGTGCCAGCAGCTTTTACAGCCCGCAATACACAGATACGCAGTATTTT.

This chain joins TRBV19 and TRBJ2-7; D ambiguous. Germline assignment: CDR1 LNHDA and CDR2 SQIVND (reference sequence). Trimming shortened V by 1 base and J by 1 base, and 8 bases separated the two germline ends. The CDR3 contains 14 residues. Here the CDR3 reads CASSIVGESYEQYF. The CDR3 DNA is TGTGCCAGTAGTATAGTGGGCGAATCCTACGAGCAGTACTTC.

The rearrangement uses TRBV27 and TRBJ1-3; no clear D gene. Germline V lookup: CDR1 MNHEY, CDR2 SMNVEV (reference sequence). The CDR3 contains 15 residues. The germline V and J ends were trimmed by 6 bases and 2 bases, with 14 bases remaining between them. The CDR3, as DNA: TGTGCCAGCAGCCCGCTGGGAGGACCTGGAAACACCATATATTTT. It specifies CASSPLGGPGNTIYF.

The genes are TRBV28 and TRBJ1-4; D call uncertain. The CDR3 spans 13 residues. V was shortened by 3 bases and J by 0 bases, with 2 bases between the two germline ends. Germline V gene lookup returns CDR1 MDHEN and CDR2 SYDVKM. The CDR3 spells CASSFATNEKLFF. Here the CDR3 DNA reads TGTGCCAGCAGTTTTGCAACTAATGAAAAACTGTTTTTT. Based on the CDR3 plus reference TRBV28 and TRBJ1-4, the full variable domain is DVKVTQSSRYLVKRTGEKVFLECVQDMDHENMFWYRQDPGLGLRLIYFSYDVKMKEKGDIPEGYSVSREKKERFSLILESASTNQTSMYLCASSFATNEKLFFGSGTQLSVL.

The CDR3 sequence is CASGAGIADTQYF. The CDR3 nucleotides read TGTGCCAGCGGAGCGGGAATCGCAGATACGCAGTATTTT. This chain joins TRBV7-9 and TRBJ2-3; 7 bases are a match to TRBD2. CDR1 and CDR2 (germline): SEHNR, FQNEAQ (reference sequence). Losses at the gene ends were 8 bases for V and 4 bases for J; bases not matched to a gene: 6. The CDR3 is 13 residues long.

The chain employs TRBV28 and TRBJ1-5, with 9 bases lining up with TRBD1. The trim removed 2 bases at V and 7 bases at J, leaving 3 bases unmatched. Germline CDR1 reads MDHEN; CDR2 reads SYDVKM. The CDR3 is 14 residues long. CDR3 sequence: CASSLGTGKQPQHF. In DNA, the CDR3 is TGTGCCAGCAGTTTAGGGACAGGGAAACAGCCCCAGCATTTT.

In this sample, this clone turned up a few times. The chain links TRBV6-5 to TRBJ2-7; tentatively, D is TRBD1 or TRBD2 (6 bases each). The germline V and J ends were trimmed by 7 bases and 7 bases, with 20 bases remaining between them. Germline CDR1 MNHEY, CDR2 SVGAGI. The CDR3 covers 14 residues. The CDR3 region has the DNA TGTGCCAGCACCACGAGGGGGGCCGGCTTAGAGCAGTACTTC. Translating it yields CASTTRGAGLEQYF.

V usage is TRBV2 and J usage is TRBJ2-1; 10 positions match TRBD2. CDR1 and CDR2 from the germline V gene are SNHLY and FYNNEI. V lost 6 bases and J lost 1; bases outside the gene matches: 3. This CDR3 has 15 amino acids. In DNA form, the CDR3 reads TGTGCCAGCAGGGAACTAGCGGGGTCCTACAATGAGCAGTTCTTC. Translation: CASRELAGSYNEQFF.

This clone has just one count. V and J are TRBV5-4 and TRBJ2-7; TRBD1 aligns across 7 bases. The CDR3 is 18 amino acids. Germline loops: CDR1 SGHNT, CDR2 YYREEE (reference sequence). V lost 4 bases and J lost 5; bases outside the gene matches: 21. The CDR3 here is CASSLRQGRALIADEQYF. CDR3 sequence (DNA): TGTGCCAGCAGCCTCCGACAGGGAAGGGCCCTCATTGCCGACGAGCAGTACTTC.

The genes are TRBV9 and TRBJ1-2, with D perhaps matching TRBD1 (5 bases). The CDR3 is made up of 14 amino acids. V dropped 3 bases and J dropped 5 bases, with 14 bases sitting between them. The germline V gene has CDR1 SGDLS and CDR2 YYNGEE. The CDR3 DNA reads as TGTGCCAGCAGCGAGGGAGGGGAGGGGTATGGCTACACCTTC. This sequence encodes CASSEGGEGYGYTF.

CDR3 nucleotides: TGTGCCAACTCCCGGGTAGGAGAAAACAATGAGCAGTTCTTC. Amino acid sequence: CANSRVGENNEQFF. This rearrangement joins TRBV28 to TRBJ2-1; unclear D gene. This CDR3 has 14 residues. V was shortened by 10 bases and J by 5 bases, with 18 bases between the two germline ends. CDR1 and CDR2 (germline): MDHEN, SYDVKM.

The CDR3 sequence is CASSGDASTDTQYF. CDR3 bases: TGTGCCAGCAGCGGGGACGCTAGCACAGATACGCAGTATTTT. The chain combines TRBV7-6 with TRBJ2-3; D may be TRBD1 or TRBD2 (5 bases each). The CDR3 has 14 residues. Germline V gene sequence: CDR1 SGHVS, CDR2 FNYEAQ. The V and J ends lost 5 bases and 0 bases respectively, with 9 bases between them.